These T cell receptor beta chains were read from a single sample in a study of blood T cell repertoires in COVID-19. Measured with immunoSEQ multiplex PCR; TCRdb has only the in-frame clones, and not every one. The sample has 110,000 to 150,000 clones, 81% seen once. The sample consisted of peripheral blood. The receptors here all came from a human donor in a cohort sampled during active COVID-19. CDR3s include the opening cysteine and the closing phenylalanine or tryptophan. A D gene is named only where the DNA matches it firmly. Clone size is not always given. Where it is, it says once, few, many or a class for expanded clones.

CDR3	DNA	length	D	size	V	J
CAIREDSLGEQYF	TGTGCCATCAGGGAGGACAGCTTGGGCGAGCAGTACTTC	13	-	-	TRBV10-3	TRBJ2-7
CASSQGWGEITDTQYF	TGTGCCAGCAGCCAAGGCTGGGGGGAGATCACAGATACGCAGTATTTT	16	-	once	TRBV14	TRBJ2-3
CASSLEGTGEAFF	TGTGCCAGCAGCTTGGAAGGGACAGGGGAAGCTTTCTTT	13	TRBD1	-	TRBV5-5	TRBJ1-1
CASSLVAADNSPLHF	TGTGCCAGCAGCTTAGTAGCAGCCGATAATTCACCCCTCCACTTT	15	-	-	TRBV7-8	TRBJ1-6
CASSPQQDLAGGSYNEQFF	TGTGCCAGCAGTCCCCAGCAAGACTTAGCGGGAGGCTCTTACAATGAGCAGTTCTTC	19	TRBD2	-	TRBV27	TRBJ2-1
CASSERSPYEQYF	TGTGCCAGCAGTGAACGGTCCCCCTACGAGCAGTACTTC	13	-	-	TRBV6-1	TRBJ2-7
CAWRGRGAGLYEQYF	TGTGCCTGGAGGGGACGCGGAGCGGGACTCTACGAGCAGTACTTC	15	TRBD2	-	TRBV30	TRBJ2-7
CASSLSSAPTDTQYF	TGTGCCAGCAGCCTCTCTAGCGCCCCCACAGATACGCAGTATTTT	15	-	-	TRBV6-5	TRBJ2-3
CASSQVVANYGYTF	TGTGCCAGCTCACAAGTCGTAGCTAACTATGGCTACACCTTC	14	-	-	TRBV18	TRBJ1-2
CASRLITGLSQPQHF	TGTGCCAGCAGGTTAATAACAGGGTTGAGTCAGCCCCAGCATTTT	15	-	-	TRBV28	TRBJ1-5
CASREGTLQMYF	TGTGCCAGCAGGGAAGGGACACTCCAGATGTACTTC	12	-	once	TRBV6-1	TRBJ2-7
CASSLNQGETQYF	TGTGCCAGCAGCTTAAATCAGGGAGAGACCCAGTACTTC	13	-	-	TRBV7-7	TRBJ2-5
CASSYLNGGAEQYF	TGTGCCAGCAGTTATCTAAACGGGGGTGCAGAGCAGTACTTC	14	-	-	TRBV28	TRBJ2-7
CASSFLAQETQYF	TGTGCCAGCAGTTTCTTGGCTCAAGAGACCCAGTACTTC	13	-	-	TRBV28	TRBJ2-5
CASRAGQGETQYF	TGTGCCAGCAGGGCCGGGCAGGGAGAGACCCAGTACTTC	13	-	once	TRBV6-6	TRBJ2-5
CASSNPGLAGVGTDTQYF	TGTGCCAGCAGCAACCCGGGACTAGCGGGAGTCGGTACAGATACGCAGTATTTT	18	TRBD2	-	TRBV4-2	TRBJ2-3
CASSSLFGQGGPDTQYF	TGTGCCAGCAGCTCTCTATTCGGACAGGGCGGCCCAGATACGCAGTATTTT	17	TRBD1	-	TRBV11-2	TRBJ2-3
CASSIRTGVDTEAFF	TGTGCCAGTAGTATCCGGACAGGGGTGGACACTGAAGCTTTCTTT	15	TRBD1	few	TRBV19	TRBJ1-1
CASSGGQGVLQMYSYEQYF	TGTGCCAGCAGTGGAGGACAGGGGGTGCTCCAAATGTACTCCTACGAGCAGTACTTC	19	TRBD1	-	TRBV6-1	TRBJ2-7
CASSSLTSSYQETQYF	TGTGCCAGCAGCAGTTTGACTAGCTCGTACCAAGAGACCCAGTACTTC	16	TRBD2	-	TRBV13	TRBJ2-5